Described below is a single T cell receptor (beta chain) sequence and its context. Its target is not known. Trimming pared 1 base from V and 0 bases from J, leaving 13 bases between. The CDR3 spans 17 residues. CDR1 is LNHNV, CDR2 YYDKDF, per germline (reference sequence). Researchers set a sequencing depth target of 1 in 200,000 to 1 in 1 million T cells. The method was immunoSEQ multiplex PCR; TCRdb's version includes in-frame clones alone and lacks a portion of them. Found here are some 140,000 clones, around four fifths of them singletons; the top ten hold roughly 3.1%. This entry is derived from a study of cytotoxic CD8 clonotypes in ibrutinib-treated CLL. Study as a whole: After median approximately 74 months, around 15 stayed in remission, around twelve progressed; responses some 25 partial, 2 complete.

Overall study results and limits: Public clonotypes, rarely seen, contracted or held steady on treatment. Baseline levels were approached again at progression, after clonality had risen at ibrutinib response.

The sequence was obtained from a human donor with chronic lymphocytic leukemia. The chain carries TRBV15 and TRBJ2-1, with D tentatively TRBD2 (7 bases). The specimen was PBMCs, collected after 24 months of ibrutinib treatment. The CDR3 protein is CATSRVGGPSSYNEQFF. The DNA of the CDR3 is TGTGCCACCAGCAGAGTGGGGGGGCCGAGCTCCTACAATGAGCAGTTCTTC.